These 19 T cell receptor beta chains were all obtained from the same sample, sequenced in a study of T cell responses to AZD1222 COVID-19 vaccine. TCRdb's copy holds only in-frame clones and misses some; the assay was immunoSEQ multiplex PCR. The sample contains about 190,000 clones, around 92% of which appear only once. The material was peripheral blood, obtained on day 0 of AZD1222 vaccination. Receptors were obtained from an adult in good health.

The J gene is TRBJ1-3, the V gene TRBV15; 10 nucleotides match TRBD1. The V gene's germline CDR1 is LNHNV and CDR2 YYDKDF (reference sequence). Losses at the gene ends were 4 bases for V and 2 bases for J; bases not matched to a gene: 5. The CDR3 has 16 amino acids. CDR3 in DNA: TGTGCCACCAGCAAGGACAGGGGGTCTGCTGGAAACACCATATATTTT. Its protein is CATSKDRGSAGNTIYF.

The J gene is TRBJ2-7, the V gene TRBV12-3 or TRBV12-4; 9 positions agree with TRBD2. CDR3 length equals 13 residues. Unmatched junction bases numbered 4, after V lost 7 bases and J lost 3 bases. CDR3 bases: TGTGCCAGCACCCTAGCGGGATTCTACGAGCAGTACTTC. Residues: CASTLAGFYEQYF.

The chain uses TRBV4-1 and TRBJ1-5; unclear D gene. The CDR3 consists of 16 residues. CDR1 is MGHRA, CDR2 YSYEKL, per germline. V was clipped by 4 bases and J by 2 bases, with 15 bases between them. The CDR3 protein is CASSPLSGSRNQPQHF. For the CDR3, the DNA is TGCGCCAGCAGCCCGCTCTCAGGCAGCCGCAATCAGCCCCAGCATTTT.

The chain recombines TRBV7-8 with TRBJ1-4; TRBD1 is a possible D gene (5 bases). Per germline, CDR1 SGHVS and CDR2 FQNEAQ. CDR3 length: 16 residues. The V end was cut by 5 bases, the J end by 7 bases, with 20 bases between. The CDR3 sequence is CASSQPRAGKGEKLFF. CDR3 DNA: TGTGCCAGCAGCCAACCTCGGGCAGGGAAGGGTGAAAAACTGTTTTTT.

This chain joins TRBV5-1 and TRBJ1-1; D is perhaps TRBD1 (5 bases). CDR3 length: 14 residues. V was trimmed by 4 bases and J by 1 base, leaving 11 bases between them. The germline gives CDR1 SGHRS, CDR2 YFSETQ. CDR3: CASSPGLRNTEAFF. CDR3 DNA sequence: TGCGCCAGCAGCCCGGGACTCAGGAACACTGAAGCTTTCTTT.

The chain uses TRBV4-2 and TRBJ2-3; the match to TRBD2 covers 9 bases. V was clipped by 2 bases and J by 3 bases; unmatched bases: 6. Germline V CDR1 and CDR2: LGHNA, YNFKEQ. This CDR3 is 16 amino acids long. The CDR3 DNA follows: TGTGCCAGCAGCCAATTTAGCGGGAGCGGGACAGATACGCAGTATTTT. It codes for CASSQFSGSGTDTQYF.

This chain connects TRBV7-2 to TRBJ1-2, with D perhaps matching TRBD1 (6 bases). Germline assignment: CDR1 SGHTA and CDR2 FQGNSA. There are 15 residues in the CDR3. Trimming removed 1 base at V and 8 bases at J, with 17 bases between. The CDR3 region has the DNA TGTGCCAGCAGCTTAGATAGGGGGGGGACCGCCGGCTACACCTTC. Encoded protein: CASSLDRGGTAGYTF.

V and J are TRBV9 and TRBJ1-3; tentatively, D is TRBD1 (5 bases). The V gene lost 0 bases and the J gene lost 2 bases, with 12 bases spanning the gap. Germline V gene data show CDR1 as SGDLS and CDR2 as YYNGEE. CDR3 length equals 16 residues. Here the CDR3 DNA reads TGTGCCAGCAGCGTAGATCCTTCGGGGGCTGGAAACACCATATATTTT. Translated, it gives CASSVDPSGAGNTIYF. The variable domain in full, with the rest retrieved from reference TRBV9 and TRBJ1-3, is DSGVTQTPKHLITATGQRVTLRCSPRSGDLSVYWYQQSLDQGLQFLIQYYNGEERAKGNILERFSAQQFPDLHSELNLSSLELGDSALYFCASSVDPSGAGNTIYFGEGSWLTVV.

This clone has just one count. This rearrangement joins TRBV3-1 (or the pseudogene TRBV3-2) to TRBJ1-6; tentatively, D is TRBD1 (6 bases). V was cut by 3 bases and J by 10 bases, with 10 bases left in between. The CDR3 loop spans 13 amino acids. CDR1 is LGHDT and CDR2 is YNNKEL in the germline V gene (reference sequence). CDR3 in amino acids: CASSHGQGSPLHF. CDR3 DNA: TGTGCCAGCAGCCATGGCCAGGGGTCACCCCTCCACTTT.

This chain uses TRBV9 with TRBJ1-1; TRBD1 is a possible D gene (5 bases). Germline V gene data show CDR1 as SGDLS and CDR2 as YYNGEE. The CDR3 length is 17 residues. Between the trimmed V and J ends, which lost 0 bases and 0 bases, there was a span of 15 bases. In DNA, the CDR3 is TGTGCCAGCAGCGTAGCTGCCAGGGTCCGGGTGAACACTGAAGCTTTCTTT. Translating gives CASSVAARVRVNTEAFF.

Here the CDR3 reads CASSDSNTQYF. The CDR3 DNA reads as TGTGCCAGCAGTGACAGCAATACGCAGTATTTT. The chain links TRBV6-2 or TRBV6-3 to TRBJ2-3; perhaps TRBD1 as D (5 bases). Germline-derived CDR1 and CDR2 are MNHEY and SVGEGT. Deletions cut 5 bases from V and 7 bases from J, with 7 bases between. CDR3 size: 11 residues.

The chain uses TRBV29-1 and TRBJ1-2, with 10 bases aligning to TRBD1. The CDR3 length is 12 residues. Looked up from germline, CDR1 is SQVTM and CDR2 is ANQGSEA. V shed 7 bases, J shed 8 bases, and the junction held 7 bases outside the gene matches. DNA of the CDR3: TGCAGCGCTACCGGGACAGGGGAGGGCTACACCTTC. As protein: CSATGTGEGYTF.

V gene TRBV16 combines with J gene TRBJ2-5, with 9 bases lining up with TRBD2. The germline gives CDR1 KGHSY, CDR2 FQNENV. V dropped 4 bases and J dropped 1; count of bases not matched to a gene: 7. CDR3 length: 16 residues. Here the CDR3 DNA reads TGTGCCAGCAGCCCCCAGACTAGCGGATCCCAAGAGACCCAGTACTTC. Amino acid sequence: CASSPQTSGSQETQYF.

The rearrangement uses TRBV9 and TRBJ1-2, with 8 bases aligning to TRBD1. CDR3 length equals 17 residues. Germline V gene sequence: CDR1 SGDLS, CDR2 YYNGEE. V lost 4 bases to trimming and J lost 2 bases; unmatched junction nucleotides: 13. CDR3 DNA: TGTGCCAGCAGCCCCCTCGGGACAGGCGTTCCAAACTATGGCTACACCTTC. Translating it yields CASSPLGTGVPNYGYTF.

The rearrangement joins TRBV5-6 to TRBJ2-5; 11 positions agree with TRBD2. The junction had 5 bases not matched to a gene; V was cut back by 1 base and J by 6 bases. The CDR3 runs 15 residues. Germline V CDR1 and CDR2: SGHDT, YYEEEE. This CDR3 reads CASSLTSGSEKTQYF. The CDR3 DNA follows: TGTGCCAGCAGCTTGACTAGCGGGAGTGAAAAGACCCAGTACTTC.

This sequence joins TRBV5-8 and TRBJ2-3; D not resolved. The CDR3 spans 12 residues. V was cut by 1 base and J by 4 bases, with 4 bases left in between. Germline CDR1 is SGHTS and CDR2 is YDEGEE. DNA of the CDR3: TGTGCCAGCAGCTTGTTCTCAGATACGCAGTATTTT. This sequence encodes CASSLFSDTQYF. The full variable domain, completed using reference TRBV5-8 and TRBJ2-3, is EAGVTQSPTHLIKTRGQQATLRCSPISGHTSVYWYQQALGLGLQFLLWYDEGEERNRGNFPPRFSGRQFPNYSSELNVNALELEDSALYLCASSLFSDTQYFGPGTRLTVL.

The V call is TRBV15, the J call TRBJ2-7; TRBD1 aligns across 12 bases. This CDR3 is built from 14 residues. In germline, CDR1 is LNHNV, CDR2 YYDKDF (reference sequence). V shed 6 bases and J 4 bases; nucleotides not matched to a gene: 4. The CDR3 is CATRGTGGTYEQYF. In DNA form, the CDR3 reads TGTGCCACCAGAGGGACAGGGGGCACTTACGAGCAGTACTTC.

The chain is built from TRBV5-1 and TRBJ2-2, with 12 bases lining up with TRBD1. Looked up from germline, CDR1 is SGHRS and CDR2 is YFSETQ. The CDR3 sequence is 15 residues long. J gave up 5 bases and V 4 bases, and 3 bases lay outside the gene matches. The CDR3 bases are TGCGCCAGCAGCCAGGGACAGGGGGCGACCGGGGAGCTGTTTTTT. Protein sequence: CASSQGQGATGELFF.

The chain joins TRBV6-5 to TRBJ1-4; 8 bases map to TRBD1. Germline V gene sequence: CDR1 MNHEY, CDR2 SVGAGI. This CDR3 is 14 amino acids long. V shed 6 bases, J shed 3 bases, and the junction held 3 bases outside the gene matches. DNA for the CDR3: TGTGCCAGCAGCGGACAGGGCTCTAATGAAAAACTGTTTTTT. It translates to CASSGQGSNEKLFF.